These 12 T cell receptor beta chains were sequenced from one sample in a study of control samples from healthy donors and cancer patients. Repertoires were generated with immunoSEQ multiplex PCR, while TCRdb's copy carries only in-frame clones and drops some. The sample has about 51,000 clones, approximately 89% seen once. Sequences were obtained from PBMCs. Receptors originate from a middle-aged man with colorectal cancer.

J is TRBJ2-3 and V is TRBV3-1 (or the pseudogene TRBV3-2); 9 bases agree with TRBD1. This CDR3 is 15 amino acids long. J gave up 0 bases and V 8 bases, and 6 bases lay outside the gene matches. Per germline, CDR1 LGHDT and CDR2 YNNKEL (reference sequence). This CDR3 reads CASGWDRDSTDTQYF. In nucleotides, the CDR3 is TGTGCCAGCGGTTGGGACAGGGACAGCACAGATACGCAGTATTTT.

The chain couples TRBV7-8 to TRBJ1-2; no clear D gene. The V end lost 5 bases, the J end lost 5 bases, and 18 bases lay between the germline ends. The CDR3 length is 15 residues. Germline V lookup: CDR1 SGHVS, CDR2 FQNEAQ. Here the CDR3 DNA reads TGTGCCAGCAGCCAAGAAGGCCCCATGCCATATGGCTACACCTTC. It codes for CASSQEGPMPYGYTF.

This chain uses TRBV19 with TRBJ2-1; D is uncertain. V was clipped by 6 bases and J by 4 bases, with 10 bases between them. The CDR3 sequence is 13 residues long. Germline V CDR1 and CDR2: LNHDA, SQIVND (reference sequence). The CDR3, as DNA: TGTGCCAGTAGCTCGGACCGATACAATGAGCAGTTCTTC. Amino acid sequence: CASSSDRYNEQFF.

Here the CDR3 reads CASSRLQGNEQFF. The CDR3 DNA follows: TGTGCCAGCTCACGCCTACAGGGTAATGAGCAGTTCTTC. This chain connects TRBV18 to TRBJ2-1, with a possible D match to TRBD1 (6 bases). The V end was cut by 4 bases, the J end by 7 bases, with 11 bases between. The CDR3 spans 13 residues. Germline assignment: CDR1 KGHSH and CDR2 LQKENI. The variable domain in full, with the rest retrieved from reference TRBV18 and TRBJ2-1, is NAGVMQNPRHLVRRRGQEARLRCSPMKGHSHVYWYRQLPEEGLKFMVYLQKENIIDESGMPKERFSAEFPKEGPSILRIQQVVRGDSAAYFCASSRLQGNEQFFGPGTRLTVL.

The chain has TRBV7-6 and TRBJ2-7; D ambiguous. Trimming shortened V by 1 base and J by 3 bases, and 10 bases separated the two germline ends. CDR1 is SGHVS, CDR2 FNYEAQ, per germline. This CDR3 contains 14 residues. The CDR3 loop is CASSLEADYYEQYF. The CDR3 region has the DNA TGTGCCAGCAGCTTAGAGGCGGATTACTACGAGCAGTACTTC.

The rearrangement joins TRBV24-1 to TRBJ2-1; the match to TRBD2 covers 11 bases. The germline V gene encodes CDR1 KGHDR and CDR2 SFDVKD. The CDR3 has 16 residues. The V segment lost 4 bases and the J segment 4 bases; nucleotides outside the gene matches: 5. CDR3 in amino acids: CATSDPTSGSYNEQFF. The DNA of the CDR3 is TGTGCCACCAGTGACCCTACTAGCGGGAGTTACAATGAGCAGTTCTTC.

The CDR3 sequence is CASSLTGGIYNEQFF. Written as DNA, the CDR3 is TGTGCCAGCAGCTTAACGGGAGGTATCTACAATGAGCAGTTCTTC. The chain has TRBV11-2 and TRBJ2-1, with 7 bases matching TRBD2. Germline CDR1 is SGHAT and CDR2 is FQNNGV. The CDR3 runs to 15 residues. V lost 2 bases, J lost 3 bases, and 4 bases stayed unmatched.

This sequence joins TRBV5-1 and TRBJ2-3, with TRBD2 matching 8 bases. This CDR3 contains 17 residues. The germline V gene has CDR1 SGHRS and CDR2 YFSETQ. The ends lost 0 bases at V and 5 bases at J; junction bases unmatched: 11. CDR3 nucleotide sequence: TGCGCCAGCAGCTTGGCCTTACGAGGACTAGCAAGAGATACGCAGTATTTT. It encodes CASSLALRGLARDTQYF.

V gene TRBV3-1 (or the pseudogene TRBV3-2) combines with J gene TRBJ2-3, with D possibly being TRBD2 (5 bases). The V end was cut by 4 bases, the J end by 10 bases, with 18 bases between. The CDR3 length is 14 residues. Germline V gene data show CDR1 as LGHDT and CDR2 as YNNKEL (reference sequence). The CDR3, as DNA: TGTGCCAGCAGCCCTTGGAGCGGAGCTGGCCCGCAGTATTTT. Translation gives CASSPWSGAGPQYF.

The V call is TRBV27, the J call TRBJ1-4; TRBD1 aligns across 9 bases. The germline CDR1 and CDR2 sequences are MNHEY and SMNVEV (reference sequence). The CDR3 consists of 16 residues. The junction had 10 bases not matched to a gene; V was cut back by 5 bases and J by 6 bases. The CDR3: CASSLRDRVGHEKLFF. The CDR3 coding sequence is TGTGCCAGCAGTCTCCGGGACAGGGTCGGACATGAAAAACTGTTTTTT.

The chain couples TRBV27 to TRBJ2-7, with 10 nucleotides matching TRBD1. The CDR3 has 15 amino acids. V shed 2 bases, J shed 2 bases, and the junction held 3 bases outside the gene matches. In germline, CDR1 is MNHEY, CDR2 SMNVEV (reference sequence). The CDR3 loop reads CASSLGGTGAYEQYF. CDR3 in DNA: TGTGCCAGCAGTTTAGGGGGGACAGGGGCCTACGAGCAGTACTTC.

This rearrangement joins TRBV30 to TRBJ2-3; 10 bases fit TRBD2. Germline lookup yields CDR1 GTSNPN and CDR2 SVGIG (reference sequence). Unmatched junction bases numbered 5, after V lost 0 bases and J lost 2 bases. This CDR3 spans 16 amino acids. CDR3 in amino acids: CAWSVLSGRATDTQYF. The CDR3 bases are TGTGCCTGGAGTGTTCTAAGCGGGAGGGCCACAGATACGCAGTATTTT.